The next 17 T cell receptor beta chains were all read from a single sample in a study of immune characterization of retroperitoneal liposarcoma. TCRdb called the PCR reads again in MiXCR, with one record for every CDR3 protein. Of approximately 11,000 distinct CDR3 sequences listed, 22% are singletons. The sequenced sample was blood. These receptors originate from a female donor with retroperitoneal liposarcoma.

The gene calls are TRBV6-5 and TRBJ2-3; D gene uncertain. The closer fit of TRBJ2-7 to the DNA end suggests the J call may be wrong. This CDR3 has 13 residues. From germline, CDR1 is MNHEY and CDR2 SVGAGI. CDR3 sequence reads: CASSESTAYEQYF. In DNA form, the CDR3 reads TGTGCCAGCAGTGAATCTACAGCCTACGAGCAGTACTTC.

This clonotype is medium-sized (0.01 to 0.1%) within its sample. The rearrangement joins TRBV6-1 to TRBJ2-1; TRBD2 matches 10 bases. The assigned J gene may be wrong: the sequence end matches TRBJ2-7 better. The CDR3 is made up of 17 amino acids. Germline lookup yields CDR1 MNHNS and CDR2 SASEGT. The CDR3, as DNA: TGTGCCAGCAGTGAAGTAGGGTGGGGGACTAGCGTCTACGAGCAGTACTTC. Amino acid sequence: CASSEVGWGTSVYEQYF.

In its sample, this clonotype was seen a few times. This sequence joins TRBV6-2 or TRBV6-3 and TRBJ2-3, with 15 bases lining up with TRBD2. V lost 6 bases to trimming and J lost 4 bases; unmatched junction nucleotides: 11. Germline CDR1 and CDR2: MNHEY and SVGEGT. This CDR3 has 18 residues. The CDR3 sequence: CASRQGLAGGTMADTQYF. The CDR3 coding sequence is TGTGCCAGCAGACAGGGACTAGCGGGAGGCACAATGGCAGATACGCAGTATTTT.

This clonotype has just one count. The chain recombines TRBV5-1 with TRBJ2-1; D uncertain. This CDR3 is 11 amino acids long. In germline, CDR1 is SGHRS, CDR2 YFSETQ. V was cut by 3 bases and J by 10 bases, with 8 bases left in between. The CDR3 DNA sequence: TGCGCCAGCAGCTCAAACTACGAGCAGTTCTTC. Amino acid sequence: CASSSNYEQFF.

The V and J genes are TRBV27 and TRBJ2-7, with 9 bases aligning to TRBD2. The germline V gene encodes CDR1 MNHEY and CDR2 SMNVEV (reference sequence). The ends lost 2 bases at V and 1 base at J; junction bases unmatched: 3. The CDR3 is 15 amino acids. The CDR3 nucleotides are TGTGCCAGCAGTTTACAAGCGGGGGGTTCCTACGAGCAGTACTTC. Its translation: CASSLQAGGSYEQYF.

This chain joins TRBV6-1 and TRBJ2-5; 9 bases map to TRBD1. The J call may be mistaken, given a closer DNA end match to TRBJ2-1. The CDR3 spans 15 residues. Germline CDR1 is MNHNS and CDR2 is SASEGT. The CDR3 nucleotides read TGTGCCAGCAGCCCACAGGGGGCGCGCCAAGAGACCCAGTTCTTC. It translates to CASSPQGARQETQFF.

The J gene is TRBJ2-1, the V gene TRBV6-6; D may be TRBD1 (6 bases). The J call is uncertain, as TRBJ2-7 better fits the DNA end. Germline V CDR1 and CDR2: MNHNY, SVGAGI (reference sequence). CDR3 length: 12 amino acids. CDR3 nucleotide sequence: TGTGCCAGCAGTAAGGCACAGGGTGAGCAGTACTTC. Its translation is CASSKAQGEQYF.

The J gene is TRBJ2-7, the V gene TRBV10-1; 8 positions match TRBD2. The J call is in doubt because the DNA end fits TRBJ2-1 better. The CDR3 consists of 15 residues. Germline values: CDR1 WNHNN, CDR2 SYGVQD (reference sequence). This chain's CDR3 is CASSPAGGRWDEQFF. The CDR3 DNA sequence: TGCGCCAGCAGCCCTGCGGGAGGACGGTGGGATGAGCAGTTCTTC.

In this sample, this clonotype turned up once. The V call is TRBV27, the J call TRBJ2-1; unclear D gene. The ends were cut back, 5 bases at V and 5 bases at J, with 19 bases in the middle. In germline, CDR1 is MNHEY, CDR2 SMNVEV (reference sequence). The length of the CDR3 is 16 residues. The CDR3: CASSPSIAIQHNEQFF. As DNA, the CDR3 is TGTGCCAGCAGTCCCTCCATAGCTATCCAACACAATGAGCAGTTCTTC.

This rearrangement joins TRBV4-1 to TRBJ2-2; no definite D call. CDR3 size: 16 residues. Per the germline V gene, CDR1 is MGHRA and CDR2 is YSYEKL. Trimming took 2 bases from V and 7 from J, leaving 17 bases between them. The chain's CDR3 is CASSQLDILYFGELFF. In nucleotides, the CDR3 is TGCGCCAGCAGCCAACTCGACATACTATACTTCGGGGAGCTGTTTTTT.

In its sample, this clonotype is medium-sized. J is TRBJ2-1 and V is TRBV12-3 or TRBV12-4; a weak D match, TRBD1 (6 bases). The CDR3 has 12 amino acids. V was pared by 6 bases and J by 8 bases, with 11 bases between. The CDR3 region has the DNA TGTGCCAGCAGCCTAGAGGGGGATGAGCAGTTCTTC. Its translation: CASSLEGDEQFF.

By sample share, this clonotype is medium-sized. J is TRBJ2-1 and V is TRBV7-2; D unclear. Between the trimmed V and J ends, which lost 3 bases and 10 bases, there was a span of 10 bases. This CDR3 has 12 amino acids. The germline gives CDR1 SGHTA, CDR2 FQGNSA. CDR3 in amino acids: CASSLGIYEQFF. CDR3 bases: TGTGCCAGCAGCTTGGGGATCTACGAGCAGTTCTTC.

The genes are TRBV10-2 and TRBJ2-5; D may match TRBD1 or TRBD2 (5 bases each). The DNA end is a closer match to TRBJ2-7, so the J assignment may be wrong. This CDR3 region has 13 residues. Germline lookup yields CDR1 WSHSY and CDR2 SAAADI. In DNA, the CDR3 is TGCGCCAGTTCCGGGACCGCATCCTACGAGCAGTACTTC. This translates into CASSGTASYEQYF.

Within the sample, this clonotype is large. The CDR3 nucleotides are TGTGCCAGCAGTTTGGGGTACAATGAGCAGTTCTTC. This codes for CASSLGYNEQFF. V gene TRBV12-3 or TRBV12-4 combines with J gene TRBJ2-1; D gene uncertain. The CDR3 sequence is 12 residues long. Trimming cost V 3 bases and J 4 bases, with 4 bases left between them.

This clonotype was found many times. The chain links TRBV6-1 to TRBJ2-5; 12 bases are a match to TRBD1. The CDR3 covers 15 residues. Germline CDR1 reads MNHNS; CDR2 reads SASEGT. With 4 bases clipped from V and 11 bases from J, the junction kept 11 bases outside the gene matches. CDR3: CASSAPGQGAREQYF. DNA for the CDR3: TGTGCCAGCAGTGCCCCGGGACAGGGGGCGCGGGAGCAGTACTTC.

Ten or more counts support this clonotype. The chain's CDR3 is CASSWGLAGFYNEQFF. The CDR3 DNA is TGCGCCAGCAGCTGGGGGCTAGCGGGTTTTTACAATGAGCAGTTCTTC. This chain links TRBV4-1 with TRBJ2-1; 8 nucleotides agree with TRBD2. V was pared by 5 bases and J by 4 bases, with 10 bases of the junction left unmatched. The CDR3 loop spans 16 amino acids. Germline CDR1 MGHRA, CDR2 YSYEKL.

The table lists this clonotype with a count of one. V is TRBV6-8 and J is TRBJ2-2; weak D call: TRBD2 (5 bases). Trimming removed 5 bases at V and 1 base at J, with 11 bases between. Germline CDR1 MNHGY, CDR2 SAAAGT. This CDR3 region has 15 residues. The CDR3, as DNA: TGTGCCAGCAGTGTGGGGAGAATGAACACCGGGGAGCTGTTTTTT. Translated, it gives CASSVGRMNTGELFF.